Listed below are T cell receptor beta chains from one sample, sequenced in a study of Ad26.COV2.S vaccination and SARS-CoV-2 variants. Clones were sequenced by immunoSEQ multiplex PCR, and TCRdb holds only the in-frame ones, with some missing. This sample has about 410,000 clones, with approximately 91% found just once. The sequences come from peripheral blood, collected in a trial of Ad26.COV2.S vaccine versus placebo. The receptors come from a person between 18 and 59 years old who received the Ad26.COV2.S COVID-19 vaccine or a placebo. Both conserved end residues are part of each CDR3. D genes are given only for firm matches. Size is omitted from some rows. Given values are once, few, many or a class for expanded clones.

CDR3	DNA	size	J	D	V
CASRSGWTARTQYF	TGTGCCAGCAGGAGCGGCTGGACGGCAAGGACCCAGTACTTC	-	TRBJ2-5	-	TRBV6-5
CASRPGTGATNEKLFF	TGTGCCAGCAGGCCCGGGACAGGGGCAACTAATGAAAAACTGTTTTTT	-	TRBJ1-4	TRBD1	TRBV27
CASSLATGEQPQHF	TGTGCCAGCAGCTTAGCTACAGGTGAACAGCCCCAGCATTTT	-	TRBJ1-5	-	TRBV7-9
CASSDSVNYGYTF	TGTGCCAGCAGTGATTCAGTTAACTATGGCTACACCTTC	once	TRBJ1-2	-	TRBV6-1
CASSLRTAVSGELFF	TGTGCCAGCAGTTTGCGGACGGCCGTGAGTGGGGAGCTGTTTTTT	few	TRBJ2-2	-	TRBV9
CASSLGQESGDEQFF	TGCGCCAGCAGCCTGGGACAGGAAAGCGGGGATGAGCAGTTCTTC	-	TRBJ2-1	-	TRBV5-1
CASSQWHAGEQYF	TGTGCCAGCAGCCAATGGCATGCCGGAGAGCAGTACTTC	-	TRBJ2-7	-	TRBV3-1/TRBV3-2
CASLREGTQYF	TGTGCCAGCCTCCGGGAGGGGACGCAGTATTTT	-	TRBJ2-3	TRBD2	TRBV5-4
CASSEDSGGHQPQHF	TGTGCCAGCAGTGAAGACTCTGGGGGCCATCAGCCCCAGCATTTT	-	TRBJ1-5	-	TRBV6-1
CASSFQPGVGYEQYF	TGTGCCAGCAGCTTTCAACCAGGGGTCGGCTACGAGCAGTACTTC	-	TRBJ2-7	-	TRBV7-9
CASTRSWQGDGYTF	TGTGCCAGTACTCGTTCGTGGCAGGGGGATGGCTACACCTTC	-	TRBJ1-2	TRBD1	TRBV19